In its sample, the clone carrying this T cell receptor beta chain was seen a few times. These data belong to a study of beta chain features in type 1 diabetes. Per the germline V gene, CDR1 is WSHSY and CDR2 is SAAADI. The V end was cut by 4 bases, the J end by 3 bases, with 12 bases between. The CDR3 length is 15 residues. Expressed TCRB transcripts were sequenced, since all the RNA that had been isolated was reverse transcribed. Assay: immunoSEQ multiplex PCR; the TCRdb copy retains only in-frame clones and omits some. Among 250,000 to 300,000 clones, 8% were seen once, and the ten largest hold 0.9% to 1.2%.

J is TRBJ1-4 and V is TRBV10-2; tentative D call: TRBD1 (6 bases). The TCR originated in a woman younger than 35 in good health. The sample was central memory CD4+ T cells from blood. In DNA, the CDR3 is TGCGCCAGCAGTGCGCGGGGGCTTGCTAATGAAAAACTGTTTTTT. Its protein product is CASSARGLANEKLFF.